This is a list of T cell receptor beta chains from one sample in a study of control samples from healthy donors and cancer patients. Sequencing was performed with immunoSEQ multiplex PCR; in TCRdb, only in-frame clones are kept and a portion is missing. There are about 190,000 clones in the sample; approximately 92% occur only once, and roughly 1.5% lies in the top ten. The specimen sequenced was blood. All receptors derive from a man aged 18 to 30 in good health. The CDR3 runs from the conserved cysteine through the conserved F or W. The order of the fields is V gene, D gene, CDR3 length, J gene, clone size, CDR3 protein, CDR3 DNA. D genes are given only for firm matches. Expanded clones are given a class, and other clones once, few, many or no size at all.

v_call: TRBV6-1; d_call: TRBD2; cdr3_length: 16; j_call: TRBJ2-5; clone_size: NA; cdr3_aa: CASSDSVGGVRETQYF; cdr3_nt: TGTGCCAGCAGTGATTCCGTCGGGGGGGTGAGAGAGACCCAGTACTTC
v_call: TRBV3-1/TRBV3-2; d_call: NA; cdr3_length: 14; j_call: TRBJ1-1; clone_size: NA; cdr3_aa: CASSRQTGPDEAFF; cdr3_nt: TGTGCCAGCAGCCGTCAGACAGGACCCGACGAAGCTTTCTTT
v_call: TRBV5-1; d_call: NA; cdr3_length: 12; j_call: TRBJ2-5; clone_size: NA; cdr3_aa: CASSISGGAQYF; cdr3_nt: TGCGCCAGCAGCATCAGCGGCGGGGCCCAGTACTTC
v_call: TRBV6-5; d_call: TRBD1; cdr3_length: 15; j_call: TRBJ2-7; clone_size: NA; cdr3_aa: CASRIQTGTYYEQYF; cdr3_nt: TGTGCCAGCAGGATACAGACAGGGACCTACTACGAGCAGTACTTC
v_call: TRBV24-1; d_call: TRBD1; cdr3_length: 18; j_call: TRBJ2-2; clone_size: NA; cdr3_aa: CATSDLPARQGYTGELFF; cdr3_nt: TGTGCCACCAGTGATCTACCGGCCCGACAGGGTTACACCGGGGAGCTGTTTTTT
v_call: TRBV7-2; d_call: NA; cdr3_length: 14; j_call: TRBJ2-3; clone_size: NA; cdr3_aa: CASSDFGDVQGQYF; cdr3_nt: TGTGCCAGCAGCGATTTCGGTGACGTACAGGGGCAGTATTTT
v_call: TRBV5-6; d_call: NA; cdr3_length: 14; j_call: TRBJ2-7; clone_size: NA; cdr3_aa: CASRLRAANYEQYF; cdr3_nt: TGTGCCAGCAGGTTGCGAGCGGCGAACTACGAGCAGTACTTC
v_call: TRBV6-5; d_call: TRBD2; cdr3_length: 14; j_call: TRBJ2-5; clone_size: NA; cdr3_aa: CASSPRGGAETQYF; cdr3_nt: TGTGCCAGCAGCCCCCGCGGGGGGGCGGAGACCCAGTACTTC
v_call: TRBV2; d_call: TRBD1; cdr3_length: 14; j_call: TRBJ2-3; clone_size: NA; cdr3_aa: CASRTGSNTDTQYF; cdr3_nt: TGTGCCAGCCGGACAGGGTCGAACACAGATACGCAGTATTTT
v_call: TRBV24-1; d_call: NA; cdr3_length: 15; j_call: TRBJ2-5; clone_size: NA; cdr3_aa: CATSAERRGQETQYF; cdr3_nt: TGTGCCACCAGTGCCGAGCGACGGGGTCAAGAGACCCAGTACTTC
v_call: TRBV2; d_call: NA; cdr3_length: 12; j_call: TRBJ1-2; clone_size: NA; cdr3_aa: CASSGFPFDYTF; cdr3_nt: TGTGCCAGCAGTGGATTCCCTTTTGACTACACCTTC
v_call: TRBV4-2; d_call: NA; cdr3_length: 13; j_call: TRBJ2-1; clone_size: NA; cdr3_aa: CASSQVGYDEQFF; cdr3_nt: TGTGCCAGCAGCCAAGTGGGGTACGATGAGCAGTTCTTC
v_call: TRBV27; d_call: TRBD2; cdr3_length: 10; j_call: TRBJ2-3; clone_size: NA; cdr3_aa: CASRGGTQYF; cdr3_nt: TGTGCCAGCAGGGGAGGGACGCAGTATTTT
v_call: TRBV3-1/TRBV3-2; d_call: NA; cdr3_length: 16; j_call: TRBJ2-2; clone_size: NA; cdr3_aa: CASSFLGAGVTGELFF; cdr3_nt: TGTGCCAGCAGCTTTCTTGGGGCAGGGGTCACCGGGGAGCTGTTTTTT
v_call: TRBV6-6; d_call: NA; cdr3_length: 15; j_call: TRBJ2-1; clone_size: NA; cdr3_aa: CASSSREQSLNEQFF; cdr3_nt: TGTGCCAGCAGTAGCCGGGAACAGAGCCTGAATGAGCAGTTCTTC
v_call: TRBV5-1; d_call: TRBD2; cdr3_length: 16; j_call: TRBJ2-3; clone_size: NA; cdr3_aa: CASSPSAGGVTDTQYF; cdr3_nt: TGCGCCAGCAGCCCTTCTGCGGGGGGGGTCACAGATACGCAGTATTTT
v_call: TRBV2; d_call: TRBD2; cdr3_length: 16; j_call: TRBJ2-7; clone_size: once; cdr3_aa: CASRLLAGVALGEQYF; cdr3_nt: TGTGCCAGCAGGTTACTAGCGGGGGTCGCCCTGGGGGAGCAGTACTTC
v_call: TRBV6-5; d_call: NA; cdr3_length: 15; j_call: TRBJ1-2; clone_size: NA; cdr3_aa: CASSYSKDRNYGYTF; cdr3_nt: TGTGCCAGCAGTTACTCGAAGGACAGAAACTATGGCTACACCTTC
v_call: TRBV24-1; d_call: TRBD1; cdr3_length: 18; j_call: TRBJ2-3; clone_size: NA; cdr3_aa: CATSDPLGGQGITDTQYF; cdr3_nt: TGTGCCACCAGTGATCCGTTGGGGGGACAGGGGATAACAGATACGCAGTATTTT
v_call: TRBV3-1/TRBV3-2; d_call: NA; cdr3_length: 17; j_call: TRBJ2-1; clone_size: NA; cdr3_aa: CASSQDRDASSYNEQFF; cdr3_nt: TGTGCCAGCAGCCAAGATAGGGACGCGAGCTCCTACAATGAGCAGTTCTTC
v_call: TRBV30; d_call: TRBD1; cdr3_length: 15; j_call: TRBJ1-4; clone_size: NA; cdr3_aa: CAWSKGAETNEKLFF; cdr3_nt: TGTGCCTGGAGTAAGGGGGCCGAGACTAATGAAAAACTGTTTTTT
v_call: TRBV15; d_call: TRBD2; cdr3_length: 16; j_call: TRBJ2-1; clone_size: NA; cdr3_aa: CATSSRLAGGVDEQFF; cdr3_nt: TGTGCCACCAGCAGCCGACTAGCGGGGGGCGTGGATGAGCAGTTCTTC
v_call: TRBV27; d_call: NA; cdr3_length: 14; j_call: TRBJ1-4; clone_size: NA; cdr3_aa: CASSLSGESEKLFF; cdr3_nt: TGTGCCAGCAGTTTGAGCGGGGAGAGTGAAAAACTGTTTTTT
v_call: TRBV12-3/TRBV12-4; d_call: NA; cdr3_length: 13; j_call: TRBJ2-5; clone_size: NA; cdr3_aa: CASSLDSQETQYF; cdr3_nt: TGTGCCAGCAGTTTGGACAGTCAAGAGACCCAGTACTTC
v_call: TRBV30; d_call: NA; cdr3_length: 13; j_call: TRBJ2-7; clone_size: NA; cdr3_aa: CAWSPPSVNEQYF; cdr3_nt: TGTGCCTGGAGTCCGCCATCGGTTAACGAGCAGTACTTC
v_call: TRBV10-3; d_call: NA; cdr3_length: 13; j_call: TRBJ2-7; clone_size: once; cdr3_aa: CAISRSSSYEQYF; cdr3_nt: TGTGCCATCAGCCGGTCCAGCTCCTACGAGCAGTACTTC
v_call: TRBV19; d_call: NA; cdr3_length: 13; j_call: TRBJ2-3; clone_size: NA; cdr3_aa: CASRRKSTDTQYF; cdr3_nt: TGTGCCAGCCGAAGAAAGAGCACAGATACGCAGTATTTT
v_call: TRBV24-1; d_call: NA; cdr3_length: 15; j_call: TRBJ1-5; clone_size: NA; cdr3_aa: CATGSTDMENQPQHF; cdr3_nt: TGTGCCACCGGATCTACGGACATGGAGAATCAGCCCCAGCATTTT
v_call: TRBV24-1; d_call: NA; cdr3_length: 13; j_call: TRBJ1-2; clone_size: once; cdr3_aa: CATVGALTYGYTF; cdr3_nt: TGTGCCACCGTAGGGGCCCTTACTTATGGCTACACCTTC
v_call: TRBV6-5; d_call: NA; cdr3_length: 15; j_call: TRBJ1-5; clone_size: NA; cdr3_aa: CASRPGQYSNQPQHF; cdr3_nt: TGTGCCAGCAGACCCGGACAGTATAGCAATCAGCCCCAGCATTTT
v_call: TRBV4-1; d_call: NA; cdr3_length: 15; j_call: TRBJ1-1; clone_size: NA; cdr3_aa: CASSPSSGINTEAFF; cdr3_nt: TGCGCCAGCAGCCCTTCAAGCGGAATCAACACTGAAGCTTTCTTT
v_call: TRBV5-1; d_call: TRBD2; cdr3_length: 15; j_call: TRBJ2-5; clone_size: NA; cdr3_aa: CASSPRTSEGETQYF; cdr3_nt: TGCGCCAGCAGCCCGCGGACTAGCGAAGGAGAGACCCAGTACTTC
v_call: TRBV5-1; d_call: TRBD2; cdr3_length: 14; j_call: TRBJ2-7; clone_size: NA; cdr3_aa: CASSLRGGSYEQYF; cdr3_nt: TGCGCCAGCAGCTTACGGGGGGGCTCCTACGAGCAGTACTTC
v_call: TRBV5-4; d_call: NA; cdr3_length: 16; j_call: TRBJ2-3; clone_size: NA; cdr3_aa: CASRIDITYSTDTQYF; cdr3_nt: TGTGCCAGCAGGATCGATATTACCTATAGCACAGATACGCAGTATTTT
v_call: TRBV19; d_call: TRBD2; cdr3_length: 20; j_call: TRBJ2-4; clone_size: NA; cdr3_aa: CASSITQGGFSLLPKNIQYF; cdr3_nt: TGTGCCAGTAGTATAACCCAGGGAGGGTTCTCCCTATTGCCCAAAAACATTCAGTACTTC
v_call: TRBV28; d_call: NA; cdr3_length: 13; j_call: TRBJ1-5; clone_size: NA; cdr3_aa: CASSLNSNQPQHF; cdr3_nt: TGTGCCAGCAGTTTGAATAGCAATCAGCCCCAGCATTTT
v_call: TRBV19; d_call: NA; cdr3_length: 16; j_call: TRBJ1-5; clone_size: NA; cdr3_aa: CASSINSVMGNQPQHF; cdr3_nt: TGTGCCAGTAGTATAAACAGCGTAATGGGCAATCAGCCCCAGCATTTT
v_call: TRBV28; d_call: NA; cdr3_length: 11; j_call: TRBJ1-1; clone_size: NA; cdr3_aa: CASSMVTEAFF; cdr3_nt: TGTGCCAGCAGCATGGTGACTGAAGCTTTCTTT
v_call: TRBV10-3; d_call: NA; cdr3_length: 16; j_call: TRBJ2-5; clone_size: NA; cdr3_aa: CAISESARGVQETQYF; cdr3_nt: TGTGCCATCAGTGAGTCGGCTAGAGGAGTCCAGGAGACCCAGTACTTC
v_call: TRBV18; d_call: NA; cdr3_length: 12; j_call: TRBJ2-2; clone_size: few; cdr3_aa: CASSPPAGELFF; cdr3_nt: TGTGCCAGCTCACCACCAGCCGGGGAGCTGTTTTTT
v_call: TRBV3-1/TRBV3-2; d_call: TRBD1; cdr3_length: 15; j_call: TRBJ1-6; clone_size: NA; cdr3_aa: CASSPMTGANSPLHF; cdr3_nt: TGTGCCAGCTCCCCCATGACAGGGGCAAATTCACCCCTCCACTTT
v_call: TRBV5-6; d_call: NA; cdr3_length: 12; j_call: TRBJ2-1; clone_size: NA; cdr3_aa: CASSLALGEQFF; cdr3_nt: TGTGCCAGCAGCTTGGCCCTTGGTGAGCAGTTCTTC
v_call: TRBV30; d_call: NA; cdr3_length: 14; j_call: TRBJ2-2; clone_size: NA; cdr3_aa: CAWRGVRDAGELFF; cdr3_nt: TGTGCCTGGAGGGGGGTGAGAGACGCCGGGGAGCTGTTTTTT
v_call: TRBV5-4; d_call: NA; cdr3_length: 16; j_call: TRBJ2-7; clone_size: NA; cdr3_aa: CASSSPGRGAKGEQYF; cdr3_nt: TGTGCCAGCAGCTCCCCGGGTCGAGGGGCCAAGGGTGAGCAGTACTTC
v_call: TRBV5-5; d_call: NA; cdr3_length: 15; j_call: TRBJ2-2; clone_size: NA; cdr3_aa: CASSLWGTNTGELFF; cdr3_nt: TGTGCCAGCAGCTTGTGGGGGACTAACACCGGGGAGCTGTTTTTT
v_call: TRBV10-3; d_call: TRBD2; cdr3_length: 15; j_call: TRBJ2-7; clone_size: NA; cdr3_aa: CAISDGTSGGYEQYF; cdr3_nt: TGTGCCATCAGTGACGGGACTAGCGGGGGCTACGAGCAGTACTTC
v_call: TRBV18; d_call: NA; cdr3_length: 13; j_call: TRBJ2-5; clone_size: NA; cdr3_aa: CASSPGIQETQYF; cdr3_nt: TGTGCCAGCTCACCAGGGATCCAAGAGACCCAGTACTTC
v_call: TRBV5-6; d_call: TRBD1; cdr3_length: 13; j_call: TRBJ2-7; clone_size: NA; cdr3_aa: CASSHRDRDEQYF; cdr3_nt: TGTGCCAGCAGTCACCGGGACAGGGACGAGCAGTACTTC
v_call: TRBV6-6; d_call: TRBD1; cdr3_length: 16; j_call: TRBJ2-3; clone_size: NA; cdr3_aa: CASSTRGQNPRDTQYF; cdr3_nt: TGTGCCAGCAGTACAAGGGGACAGAATCCTCGGGATACGCAGTATTTT
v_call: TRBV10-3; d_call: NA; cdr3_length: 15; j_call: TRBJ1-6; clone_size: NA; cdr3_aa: CAISQGSSYNSPLHF; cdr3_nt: TGTGCCATCAGCCAGGGGAGCTCCTATAATTCACCCCTCCACTTT